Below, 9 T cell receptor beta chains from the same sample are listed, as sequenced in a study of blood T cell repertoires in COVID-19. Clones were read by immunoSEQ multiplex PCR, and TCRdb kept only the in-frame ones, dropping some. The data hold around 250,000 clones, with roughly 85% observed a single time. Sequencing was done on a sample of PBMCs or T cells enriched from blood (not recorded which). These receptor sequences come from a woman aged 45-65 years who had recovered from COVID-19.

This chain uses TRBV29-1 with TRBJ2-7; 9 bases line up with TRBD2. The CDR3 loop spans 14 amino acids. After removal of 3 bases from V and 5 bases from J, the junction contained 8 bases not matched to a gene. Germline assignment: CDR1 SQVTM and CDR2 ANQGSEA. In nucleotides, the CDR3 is TGCAGCGTTGAGGTAGGAGCGGGGGGTGACGAGCAGTACTTC. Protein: CSVEVGAGGDEQYF.

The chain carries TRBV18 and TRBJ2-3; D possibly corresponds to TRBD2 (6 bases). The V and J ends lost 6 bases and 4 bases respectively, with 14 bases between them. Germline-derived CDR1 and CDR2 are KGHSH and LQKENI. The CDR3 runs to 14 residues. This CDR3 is CASSAMGGPDTQYF. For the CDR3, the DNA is TGTGCCAGCTCGGCGATGGGGGGACCAGATACGCAGTATTTT.

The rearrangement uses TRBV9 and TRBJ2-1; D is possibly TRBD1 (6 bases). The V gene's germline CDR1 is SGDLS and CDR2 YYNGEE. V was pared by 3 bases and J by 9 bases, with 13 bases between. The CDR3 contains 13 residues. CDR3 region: CASSADRRGEQFF. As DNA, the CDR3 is TGTGCCAGCAGCGCCGACAGGCGAGGTGAGCAGTTCTTC.

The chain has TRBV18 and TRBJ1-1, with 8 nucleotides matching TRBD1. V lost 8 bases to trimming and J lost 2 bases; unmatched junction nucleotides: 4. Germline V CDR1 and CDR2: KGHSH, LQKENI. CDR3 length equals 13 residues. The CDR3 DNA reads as TGTGCCAGCCTACAGGGGGGAAACACTGAAGCTTTCTTT. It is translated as CASLQGGNTEAFF.

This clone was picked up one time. DNA for the CDR3: TGTGCCAGCAGCCAAGAGTTGTTTGTGAGGCTAGCGGGAGGGAGCACAGATACGCAGTATTTT. Translated: CASSQELFVRLAGGSTDTQYF. This chain links TRBV3-1 (or the pseudogene TRBV3-2) with TRBJ2-3, with 12 bases lining up with TRBD2. The ends lost 0 bases at V and 0 bases at J; junction bases unmatched: 13. The CDR3 runs 21 residues. Germline lookup yields CDR1 LGHDT and CDR2 YNNKEL (reference sequence).

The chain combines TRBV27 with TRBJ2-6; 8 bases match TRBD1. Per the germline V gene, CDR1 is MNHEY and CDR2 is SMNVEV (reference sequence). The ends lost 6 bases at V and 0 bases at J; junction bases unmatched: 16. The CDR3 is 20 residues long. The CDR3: CASRDRAIMERSSGANVLTF. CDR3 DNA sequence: TGTGCCAGCAGGGACAGGGCTATTATGGAGCGATCCTCTGGGGCCAACGTCCTGACTTTC.

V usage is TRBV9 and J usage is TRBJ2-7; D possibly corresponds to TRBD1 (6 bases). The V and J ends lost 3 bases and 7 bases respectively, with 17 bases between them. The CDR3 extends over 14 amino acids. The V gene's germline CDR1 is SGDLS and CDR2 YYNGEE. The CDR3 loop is CASSGGRMSREQYF. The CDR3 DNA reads TGTGCCAGCAGCGGGGGGCGTATGAGTCGAGAGCAGTACTTC.

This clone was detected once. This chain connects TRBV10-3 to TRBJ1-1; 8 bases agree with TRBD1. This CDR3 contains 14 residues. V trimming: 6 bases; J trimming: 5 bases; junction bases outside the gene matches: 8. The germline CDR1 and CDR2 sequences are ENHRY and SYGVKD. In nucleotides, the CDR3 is TGTGCCATCAGCAGTCAGGGGGCGGAGACTGAAGCTTTCTTT. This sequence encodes CAISSQGAETEAFF.

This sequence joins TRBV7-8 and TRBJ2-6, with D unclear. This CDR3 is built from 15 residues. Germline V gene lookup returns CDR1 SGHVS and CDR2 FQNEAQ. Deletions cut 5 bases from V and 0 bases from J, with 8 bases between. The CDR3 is CASSIESSGANVLTF. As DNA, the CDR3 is TGTGCCAGCAGCATAGAGAGCTCTGGGGCCAACGTCCTGACTTTC.